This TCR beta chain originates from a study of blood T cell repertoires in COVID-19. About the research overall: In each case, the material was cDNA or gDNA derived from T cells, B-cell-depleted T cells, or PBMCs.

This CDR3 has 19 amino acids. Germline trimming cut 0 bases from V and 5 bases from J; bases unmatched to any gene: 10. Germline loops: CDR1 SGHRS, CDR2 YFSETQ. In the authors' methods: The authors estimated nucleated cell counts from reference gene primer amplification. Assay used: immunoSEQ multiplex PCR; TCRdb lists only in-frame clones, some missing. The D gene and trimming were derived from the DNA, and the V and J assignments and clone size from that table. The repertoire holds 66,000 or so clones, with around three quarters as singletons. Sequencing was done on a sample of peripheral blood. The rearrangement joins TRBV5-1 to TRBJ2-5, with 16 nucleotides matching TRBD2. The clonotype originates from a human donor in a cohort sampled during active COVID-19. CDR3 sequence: CASSLEPGLAGGPGETQYF. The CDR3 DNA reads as TGCGCCAGCAGCTTGGAACCGGGACTAGCGGGAGGGCCAGGGGAGACCCAGTACTTC.